This TCR beta chain was identified during a study of control samples from healthy donors and cancer patients. Only in-frame clones appear in the TCRdb table, and some are missing; sequencing was by immunoSEQ multiplex PCR. The sample has 55,000 to 65,000 clones; roughly 86% are singletons. Specimen: PBMCs. The TCR originated in a woman aged 55-69 years with lung cancer.

The CDR3 sequence: CASSVVSGNSPLHF. The CDR3, as DNA: TGTGCCAGCAGTGTGGTCAGTGGCAATTCACCCCTCCACTTT. The chain uses TRBV2 and TRBJ1-6; D not certain. From germline, CDR1 is SNHLY and CDR2 FYNNEI. V was trimmed by 4 bases and J by 7 bases, leaving 11 bases between them. The CDR3 consists of 14 residues. The full variable domain, rest sourced from reference TRBV2 and TRBJ1-6, is EPEVTQTPSHQVTQMGQEVILRCVPISNHLYFYWYRQILGQKVEFLVSFYNNEISEKSEIFDDQFSVERPDGSNFTLKIRSTKLEDSAMYFCASSVVSGNSPLHFGNGTRLTVT.